This T cell receptor beta chain was identified during a study of shared clonotypes between healthy human individuals. Findings and caveats of the study: Only blood was sampled; tissue repertoires likely differ. Naive CD4 clonotypes overlapped across a few donors at about 5.3%.

The V end was cut by 0 bases, the J end by 4 bases, with 11 bases between. The CDR3 covers 14 residues. Germline loops: CDR1 SGHRS, CDR2 YFSETQ. Worth noting for this clone: Its matching antigen is unknown.

Data came from immunoSEQ multiplex PCR; TCRdb stores just in-frame clones and leaves some out. The table lists about 2 million clones, approximately 95% of them singletons. The origin of this receptor is a man between 18 and 35 years old in good health. Sequencing was performed on naive CD4+ T cells sorted from blood. The subset is: CD45RA+ positively selected. The chain has TRBV5-1 and TRBJ2-7; possible D gene TRBD2, 5 bases. Here the CDR3 reads CASSLVTGTYEQYF. The CDR3 coding sequence is TGCGCCAGCAGCTTGGTGACGGGAACTTACGAGCAGTACTTC.